Following are 27 T cell receptor beta chains from one sample sequenced in a study of OX40 agonist ivuxolimab in advanced cancers. Some clones are missing from TCRdb's copy, which holds only in-frame ones; the method was immunoSEQ multiplex PCR. The sample lists around 83,000 clones, around 90% occurring once. The sequences come from CD4+ or CD8+ T cells sorted from blood, collected in a trial of the OX40 agonist ivuxolimab. All receptors come from an adult with an advanced solid tumor such as melanoma, head and neck, liver or kidney cancer.

The V and J genes are TRBV2 and TRBJ1-2; 7 positions match TRBD1. From germline, CDR1 is SNHLY and CDR2 FYNNEI. Losses at the gene ends were 7 bases for V and 7 bases for J; bases not matched to a gene: 9. The CDR3 is made up of 13 amino acids. The CDR3 sequence is CASTTGVLGGYTF. CDR3 bases: TGTGCCAGCACCACAGGGGTGTTGGGTGGCTACACCTTC.

The J gene is TRBJ2-7, the V gene TRBV29-1, with 10 bases aligning to TRBD2. Germline V gives CDR1 SQVTM, CDR2 ANQGSEA. There are 15 residues in the CDR3. Unmatched junction bases numbered 4, after V lost 2 bases and J lost 0 bases. This CDR3 reads CSVEKVAGGSYEQYF. The CDR3 DNA reads as TGCAGCGTTGAAAAAGTAGCGGGAGGCTCCTACGAGCAGTACTTC.

This chain links TRBV29-1 with TRBJ2-5; TRBD2 matches 7 bases. The CDR3 is 15 amino acids. The germline V gene has CDR1 SQVTM and CDR2 ANQGSEA. Trimming took 4 bases from V and 4 from J; bases not matched to a gene: 12. The CDR3 DNA sequence: TGCAGCGTTGGACCCCAGGGCGGGGGTCTAGAGACCCAGTACTTC. It specifies CSVGPQGGGLETQYF. The variable domain in full, with the rest retrieved from reference TRBV29-1 and TRBJ2-5, is SAVISQKPSRDICQRGTSLTIQCQVDSQVTMMFWYRQQPGQSLTLIATANQGSEATYESGFVIDKFPISRPNLTFSTLTVSNMSPEDSSIYLCSVGPQGGGLETQYFGPGTRLLVL.

The chain couples TRBV7-9 to TRBJ2-7, with D unresolved. V was pared by 3 bases and J by 6 bases, with 12 bases between. This CDR3 spans 13 amino acids. Germline CDR1 and CDR2: SEHNR and FQNEAQ (reference sequence). The CDR3 here is CASSLGRLSEQYF. The CDR3 DNA sequence: TGTGCCAGCAGCTTGGGCAGGTTGAGCGAGCAGTACTTC.

V is TRBV9 and J is TRBJ2-1, with 7 positions matching TRBD2. With 4 bases clipped from V and 3 bases from J, the junction kept 16 bases outside the gene matches. The CDR3 spans 18 residues. The germline V gene encodes CDR1 SGDLS and CDR2 YYNGEE. CDR3 sequence: CASSPGLVRSLRYNEQFF. CDR3 bases: TGTGCCAGCAGCCCCGGACTAGTTCGCTCCTTACGCTACAATGAGCAGTTCTTC. Looking up the rest from reference TRBV9 and TRBJ2-1 gives the full variable domain: DSGVTQTPKHLITATGQRVTLRCSPRSGDLSVYWYQQSLDQGLQFLIQYYNGEERAKGNILERFSAQQFPDLHSELNLSSLELGDSALYFCASSPGLVRSLRYNEQFFGPGTRLTVL.

J is TRBJ2-2 and V is TRBV27; 7 nucleotides line up with TRBD1. CDR1 is MNHEY, CDR2 SMNVEV, per germline (reference sequence). This CDR3 region has 14 residues. With 6 bases clipped from V and 0 bases from J, the junction kept 1 base outside the gene matches. The CDR3 reads CASRGQSNTGELFF. CDR3 coding DNA: TGTGCCAGCAGGGGACAGTCGAACACCGGGGAGCTGTTTTTT.

This clone has a single count. V and J are TRBV6-5 and TRBJ1-6, with 7 bases that match TRBD1. The V gene end was trimmed by 2 bases and the J gene end by 10 bases; junction bases not matched to a gene: 8. This CDR3 spans 15 amino acids. CDR1 is MNHEY and CDR2 is SVGAGI in the germline V gene. CDR3 in amino acids: CASSYNTGEKSPLHF. Written as DNA, the CDR3 is TGTGCCAGCAGTTACAATACAGGGGAAAAATCACCCCTCCACTTT.

The rearrangement links TRBV6-6 to TRBJ2-2, with D uncertain. The CDR3 covers 14 residues. Trimming left V 6 bases short and J 1 base short, with 9 bases between. The germline V gene encodes CDR1 MNHNY and CDR2 SVGAGI (reference sequence). For the CDR3, the DNA is TGTGCCAGCAGCCAGAAGGGGAACACCGGGGAGCTGTTTTTT. Protein product: CASSQKGNTGELFF.

The V gene is TRBV19, the J gene TRBJ1-4; TRBD1 matches 7 bases. The CDR3 consists of 14 residues. The V segment lost 4 bases and the J segment 8 bases; nucleotides outside the gene matches: 7. CDR1 and CDR2 (germline): LNHDA, SQIVND (reference sequence). The CDR3, as DNA: TGTGCCAGTAGTACCGGGACGGGACAGGAAAAACTGTTTTTT. The encoded protein is CASSTGTGQEKLFF.

The J gene is TRBJ2-1, the V gene TRBV28; a weak D match, TRBD1 (6 bases). V lost 11 bases and J lost 0, with 17 bases in between. This CDR3 is built from 15 residues. Germline V lookup: CDR1 MDHEN, CDR2 SYDVKM. CDR3: CAGQTGGPSYNEQFF. The CDR3 coding sequence is TGTGCCGGACAGACAGGCGGTCCCTCCTACAATGAGCAGTTCTTC.

This sequence joins TRBV28 and TRBJ2-7; perhaps TRBD2 as D (5 bases). V gave up 2 bases and J gave up 2 bases, with 16 bases separating them. CDR1 and CDR2 from the germline V gene are MDHEN and SYDVKM. The length of the CDR3 is 16 residues. The CDR3 bases are TGTGCCAGCAGTTTAGCGCCCGGAGCGGACGCCTACGAGCAGTACTTC. It translates to CASSLAPGADAYEQYF.

The rearrangement uses TRBV27 and TRBJ2-5, with D perhaps TRBD1 (6 bases). The CDR3 runs 14 residues. CDR1 is MNHEY, CDR2 SMNVEV, per germline (reference sequence). Trimming took off 6 bases at V and 2 bases at J, with 13 bases between the two ends. The CDR3 nucleotides are TGTGCCAGCAGAACAGGGAGCCTTCAAGAGACCCAGTACTTC. Its translation is CASRTGSLQETQYF.

This chain connects TRBV9 to TRBJ2-7; 8 nucleotides match TRBD2. The germline CDR1 and CDR2 sequences are SGDLS and YYNGEE. V shed 6 bases and J 4 bases; nucleotides not matched to a gene: 9. This CDR3 comprises 14 residues. CDR3 bases: TGTGCCAGCAACCGAAGCGGGAGTGCGTACGAGCAGTACTTC. Encoded protein: CASNRSGSAYEQYF. Using reference TRBV9 and TRBJ2-7 for the parts outside the CDR3, the full variable domain is DSGVTQTPKHLITATGQRVTLRCSPRSGDLSVYWYQQSLDQGLQFLIQYYNGEERAKGNILERFSAQQFPDLHSELNLSSLELGDSALYFCASNRSGSAYEQYFGPGTRLTVT.

J is TRBJ1-5 and V is TRBV28, with a tentative D call TRBD1 (6 bases). V was shortened by 11 bases and J by 3 bases, with 14 bases between the two germline ends. The CDR3 has 13 amino acids. Germline lookup yields CDR1 MDHEN and CDR2 SYDVKM. The CDR3 sequence is CAGQAGVNQPQHF. As DNA, the CDR3 is TGTGCCGGGCAAGCAGGGGTCAATCAGCCCCAGCATTTT.

V and J are TRBV19 and TRBJ2-7; a weak D match, TRBD1 (6 bases). The CDR3 is made up of 15 amino acids. V lost 5 bases to trimming and J lost 4 bases, with 18 bases between them. Germline V gene lookup returns CDR1 LNHDA and CDR2 SQIVND (reference sequence). This CDR3 reads CASSPTTGVLYEQYF. In nucleotides, the CDR3 is TGTGCCAGTAGTCCTACGACAGGAGTTCTTTACGAGCAGTACTTC.

This chain uses TRBV6-4 with TRBJ2-1; perhaps TRBD2 as D (5 bases). Germline V gives CDR1 MRHNA, CDR2 SNTAGT. Trimming cost V 5 bases and J 5 bases, with 13 bases left between them. The CDR3 runs 14 residues. Here the CDR3 DNA reads TGTGCCAGCAGTCAAGCCCGGGGTAACAATGAGCAGTTCTTC. It yields the protein CASSQARGNNEQFF.

The chain carries TRBV30 and TRBJ1-3; no clear D gene. The CDR3 has 14 amino acids. Germline-derived CDR1 and CDR2 are GTSNPN and SVGIG (reference sequence). The V and J ends lost 3 bases and 4 bases respectively, with 13 bases between them. Here the CDR3 reads CAWSVSSSGNTIYF. DNA of the CDR3: TGTGCCTGGAGCGTGTCTTCCTCCGGAAACACCATATATTTT.

J is TRBJ2-1 and V is TRBV11-2, with TRBD1 identical over 7 bases. Germline V CDR1 and CDR2: SGHAT, FQNNGV. This CDR3 is 14 amino acids long. Trimming at V came to 5 bases and at J to 4 bases, leaving 5 bases not matched to a gene. The CDR3 region has the DNA TGTGCCAGCAGCCTCGGGACAGCATACAATGAGCAGTTCTTC. Amino acid sequence: CASSLGTAYNEQFF. Variable domain in full (rest from reference TRBV11-2 and TRBJ2-1): EAGVAQSPRYKIIEKRQSVAFWCNPISGHATLYWYQQILGQGPKLLIQFQNNGVVDDSQLPKDRFSAERLKGVDSTLKIQPAKLEDSAVYLCASSLGTAYNEQFFGPGTRLTVL.

This chain joins TRBV27 and TRBJ2-7; 7 nucleotides line up with TRBD1. Germline V lookup: CDR1 MNHEY, CDR2 SMNVEV (reference sequence). This CDR3 spans 14 amino acids. V lost 6 bases and J lost 3; bases outside the gene matches: 8. CDR3 sequence: CASRRDSEVYEQYF. Here the CDR3 DNA reads TGTGCCAGCAGACGGGACAGCGAAGTCTACGAGCAGTACTTC.

The chain has TRBV7-2 and TRBJ2-1; D not certain. From germline, CDR1 is SGHTA and CDR2 FQGNSA. This CDR3 region has 16 residues. The V gene lost 1 base and the J gene lost 0 bases, with 10 bases spanning the gap. The CDR3 nucleotides read TGTGCCAGCAGCTTAGGCTTCTTCAGCTCCTACAATGAGCAGTTCTTC. This codes for CASSLGFFSSYNEQFF.

The chain combines TRBV19 with TRBJ2-1; tentatively, D is TRBD2 (5 bases). The CDR3 has 16 amino acids. V lost 8 bases, J lost 2 bases, and 19 bases lay in between. The germline V gene encodes CDR1 LNHDA and CDR2 SQIVND (reference sequence). In DNA form, the CDR3 reads TGTGCCAGTTCTCAATCGGGGAGCGGACCCTACAATGAGCAGTTCTTC. Translated: CASSQSGSGPYNEQFF.

The J gene is TRBJ1-1, the V gene TRBV5-1; a weak D match, TRBD1 (5 bases). The V gene's germline CDR1 is SGHRS and CDR2 YFSETQ. Trimming took 7 bases from V and 2 from J, leaving 15 bases between them. The CDR3 runs to 14 residues. In DNA, the CDR3 is TGCGCCAGCTCTAGACGGGGGGATAACACTGAAGCTTTCTTT. Its protein is CASSRRGDNTEAFF. Complete variable domain (other parts from reference TRBV5-1 and TRBJ1-1): KAGVTQTPRYLIKTRGQQVTLSCSPISGHRSVSWYQQTPGQGLQFLFEYFSETQRNKGNFPGRFSGRQFSNSRSEMNVSTLELGDSALYLCASSRRGDNTEAFFGQGTRLTVV.

The V gene is TRBV5-1, the J gene TRBJ2-7; D call uncertain. Trimming removed 4 bases at V and 2 bases at J, with 10 bases between. Germline CDR1 SGHRS, CDR2 YFSETQ. This CDR3 comprises 13 residues. The CDR3 bases are TGCGCCAGCAGCCCAGACGGTCCCTACGAGCAGTACTTC. It translates to CASSPDGPYEQYF. The complete variable domain, with remaining parts taken from reference TRBV5-1 and TRBJ2-7, reads KAGVTQTPRYLIKTRGQQVTLSCSPISGHRSVSWYQQTPGQGLQFLFEYFSETQRNKGNFPGRFSGRQFSNSRSEMNVSTLELGDSALYLCASSPDGPYEQYFGPGTRLTVT.

In DNA, the CDR3 is TGTGCCAGCAGTGTGTTAATAGCCAGGAAAAATGAGCAGTTCTTC. Amino acids: CASSVLIARKNEQFF. The J gene is TRBJ2-1, the V gene TRBV2; no firm D call. V lost 4 bases to trimming and J lost 7 bases, with 17 bases between them. Germline loops: CDR1 SNHLY, CDR2 FYNNEI. The CDR3 covers 15 residues.

This chain uses TRBV18 with TRBJ2-7; TRBD2 matches at 10 bases. Per the germline V gene, CDR1 is KGHSH and CDR2 is LQKENI. The CDR3 sequence is 15 residues long. J gave up 3 bases and V 2 bases, and 4 bases lay outside the gene matches. The CDR3 DNA is TGTGCCAGCTCACCAGGGGCTAGCGGGAGCTACGAGCAGTACTTC. It translates to CASSPGASGSYEQYF.

The rearrangement uses TRBV2 and TRBJ1-3; weak D call: TRBD1 (5 bases). The CDR3 contains 14 residues. V lost 4 bases, J lost 5 bases, and 12 bases lay in between. The V gene's germline CDR1 is SNHLY and CDR2 FYNNEI. For the CDR3, the DNA is TGTGCCAGCAGTGGGGAGGGGAAAAGAAACACCATATATTTT. Translation gives CASSGEGKRNTIYF.

The CDR3 sequence is CASSEQGSNNEQFF. In DNA form, the CDR3 reads TGTGCCAGCAGTGAACAGGGCTCGAACAATGAGCAGTTCTTC. This chain connects TRBV6-4 to TRBJ2-1; perhaps TRBD1 as D (6 bases). The CDR3 consists of 14 residues. The V end lost 3 bases, the J end lost 5 bases, and 11 bases lay between the germline ends. Germline V gene data show CDR1 as MRHNA and CDR2 as SNTAGT.